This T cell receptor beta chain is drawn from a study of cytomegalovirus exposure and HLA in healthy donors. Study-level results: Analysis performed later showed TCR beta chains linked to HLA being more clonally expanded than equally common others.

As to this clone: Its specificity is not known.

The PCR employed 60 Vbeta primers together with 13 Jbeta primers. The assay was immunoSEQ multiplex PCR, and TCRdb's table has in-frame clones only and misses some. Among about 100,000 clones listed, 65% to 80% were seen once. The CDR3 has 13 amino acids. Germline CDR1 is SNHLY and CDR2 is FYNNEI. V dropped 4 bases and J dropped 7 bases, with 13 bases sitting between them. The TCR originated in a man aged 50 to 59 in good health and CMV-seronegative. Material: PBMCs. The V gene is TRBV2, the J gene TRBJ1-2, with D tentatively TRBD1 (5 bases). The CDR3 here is CASSARGAGGYTF. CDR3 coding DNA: TGTGCCAGCAGTGCCCGCGGGGCCGGTGGCTACACCTTC.